A selection of T cell receptor beta chains follows, all from one sample in a study of blood T cell repertoires in COVID-19. TCRdb's table, derived via immunoSEQ multiplex PCR, lists solely in-frame clones and lacks some. Among over 250,000 clones listed, 88% were seen once. Specimen: PBMCs or T cells enriched from blood (not recorded which). The receptors originated from a woman aged 25 to 45 who had recovered from COVID-19. Both conserved end residues are part of each CDR3. D genes are given only for firm matches. Clone sizes are given selectively: once, few, many, or a class where the clone is expanded.

V	size	D	length	J	DNA	CDR3
TRBV5-1	NA	NA	15	TRBJ2-5	TGCGCCAGCAGCCTCGGAGGGACCGGCGGGGAGACCCAGTACTTC	CASSLGGTGGETQYF
TRBV20-1	NA	NA	15	TRBJ2-4	TGCAGTGCTAGTTTACAGTGGCTAGCCAAAAACATTCAGTACTTC	CSASLQWLAKNIQYF
TRBV10-3	NA	NA	15	TRBJ1-6	TGTGCCATCAGTGAGTCCCCAGGGGAATATTCACCCCTCCACTTT	CAISESPGEYSPLHF
TRBV27	NA	NA	14	TRBJ1-1	TGTGCCAGCAGTTTATTCCGCGAGGGCACTGAAGCTTTCTTT	CASSLFREGTEAFF
TRBV5-1	NA	TRBD1	16	TRBJ2-7	TGCGCCAGCAGCACCTCGGGAGACAGGGGTTCCTACGAGCAGTACTTC	CASSTSGDRGSYEQYF
TRBV19	NA	NA	16	TRBJ2-6	TGTGCCAGTAGTGAAAACACAGGGACCGGGGCCAACGTCCTGACTTTC	CASSENTGTGANVLTF
TRBV11-3	NA	TRBD1	14	TRBJ2-7	TGTGCCAGCAGCTTGGGGACAGGGCTCTACGAGCAGTACTTC	CASSLGTGLYEQYF
TRBV19	few	NA	14	TRBJ1-6	TGTGCCAGTACAAGAGGGGGAGGGAATTCACCCCTCCACTTT	CASTRGGGNSPLHF
TRBV24-1	NA	TRBD1	15	TRBJ1-1	TGTGCCACCAGTGATTCACCAGGGGGAAGCACTGAAGCTTTCTTT	CATSDSPGGSTEAFF
TRBV2	NA	NA	13	TRBJ1-1	TGTGCCAGCAGTGCCTATACCGGGAATCGGGCTTTCTTT	CASSAYTGNRAFF
TRBV27	NA	TRBD1	13	TRBJ1-2	TGTGCCAGCAGTGAACCGACAGGGGATGGCTACACCTTC	CASSEPTGDGYTF
TRBV6-2/TRBV6-3	few	NA	12	TRBJ1-6	TGTGCCAGCAGTTACGGGGGGAACCCCCTCCACTTT	CASSYGGNPLHF
TRBV18	NA	TRBD1	17	TRBJ1-6	TGTGCCAGCTCACCAGGACAGGGAAGCTCCTATAATTCACCCCTCCACTTT	CASSPGQGSSYNSPLHF
TRBV11-2	NA	TRBD1	18	TRBJ2-5	TGTGCCAGCAGGCGGGTAGGGGGGACAGGCCAAAAAAGAGAGACCCAGTACTTC	CASRRVGGTGQKRETQYF
TRBV4-1	NA	NA	18	TRBJ1-6	TGCGCCAGCAGCCCGTCCCCCAGGGGTTTTTATGGGAATTCACCCCTCCACTTT	CASSPSPRGFYGNSPLHF
TRBV10-2	once	NA	15	TRBJ2-7	TGCGCCAGCAGTGAGATTCGCGGAAGCTCCTACGAGCAGTACTTC	CASSEIRGSSYEQYF
TRBV15	NA	NA	16	TRBJ1-5	TGTGCCACCAGCAGAGATCTCACAACTAGCAATCAGCCCCAGCATTTT	CATSRDLTTSNQPQHF
TRBV9	NA	NA	14	TRBJ1-2	TGTGCCAGCAGCCCTGGGGAGGGGCCCATCGGCTACACCTTC	CASSPGEGPIGYTF
TRBV9	NA	TRBD1	15	TRBJ1-4	TGTGCCAGCAGCCTCGGACAGGTTCTTAATGAAAAACTGTTTTTT	CASSLGQVLNEKLFF
TRBV5-4	NA	NA	13	TRBJ1-1	TGTGCCAGCAGCTACCAGGAGAACACTGAAGCTTTCTTT	CASSYQENTEAFF
TRBV3-1/TRBV3-2	NA	TRBD2	20	TRBJ2-3	TGTGCCAGCAGCCAAGATCGGGTGACTAGCGGGAGGGCCCCTGCGGATACGCAGTATTTT	CASSQDRVTSGRAPADTQYF
TRBV6-6	NA	TRBD1	14	TRBJ2-3	TGTGCCTACTCTAATCTCGACAGGGCGGGTGCGCAGTATTTT	CAYSNLDRAGAQYF
TRBV28	NA	NA	18	TRBJ1-6	TGTGCCAGCAGTTTAGGAGGGGAAAGAAGCTCCTATAATTCACCCCTCCACTTT	CASSLGGERSSYNSPLHF
TRBV19	few	TRBD1	15	TRBJ1-1	TGTGCCAGTAGTATAGGGGGGACGACAGGGACTGAAGCTTTCTTT	CASSIGGTTGTEAFF
TRBV27	NA	TRBD1	15	TRBJ2-7	TGTGCCAGCAGTTTAACAGGGGCTAGACCCTACGAGCAGTACTTC	CASSLTGARPYEQYF
TRBV7-9	NA	TRBD1	14	TRBJ2-7	TGTGCCAGCAGCTTAGGGCAGGGGGCCTACGAGCAGTACTTC	CASSLGQGAYEQYF
TRBV5-1	NA	TRBD1	16	TRBJ1-6	TGCGCCAGCAGCTTCCGACAGGGGGAATTGAGTTCACCCCTCCACTTT	CASSFRQGELSSPLHF
TRBV5-1	once	TRBD1	16	TRBJ2-3	TGCGCCAGCAGCAACAACAGGGGGCGGGCAACAGATACGCAGTATTTT	CASSNNRGRATDTQYF
TRBV7-9	NA	NA	16	TRBJ1-3	TGTGCCAGCAGCGGAACAGGGTTTTCCTTGGGAAACACCATATATTTT	CASSGTGFSLGNTIYF
TRBV4-2	NA	NA	15	TRBJ1-4	TGTGCCAGCAGCCAAGAAGCGGCCTATAATGAAAAACTGTTTTTT	CASSQEAAYNEKLFF
TRBV19	NA	TRBD1	14	TRBJ1-1	TGTGCCAGTAGTAGGGACAGGGGGGGCACTGAAGCTTTCTTT	CASSRDRGGTEAFF
TRBV6-5	NA	NA	15	TRBJ2-2	TGTGCCGGACAATGGGGCGGGACTAACACCGGGGAGCTGTTTTTT	CAGQWGGTNTGELFF
TRBV18	few	NA	15	TRBJ2-1	TGTGCCAGCTCACCTCTCCAGGGGACCTACAATGAGCAGTTCTTC	CASSPLQGTYNEQFF
TRBV5-1	NA	NA	13	TRBJ2-4	TGCGCCAGCAGCTTGACAGACAAAAACATTCAGTACTTC	CASSLTDKNIQYF
TRBV3-1/TRBV3-2	NA	TRBD2	18	TRBJ2-3	TGTGCCAGCAGCCAAGATTCCGCGGCGGGAGTTTTAACAGATACGCAGTATTTT	CASSQDSAAGVLTDTQYF
TRBV6-1	NA	TRBD2	15	TRBJ2-7	TGTGCCAGCAGTGAGGAGGCGGGAGCTAGCTACGAGCAGTACTTC	CASSEEAGASYEQYF
TRBV19	NA	TRBD1	15	TRBJ2-2	TGTGCCAGTAGTATGGTCGGGACAGGGGGCGGGGAGCTGTTTTTT	CASSMVGTGGGELFF
TRBV10-3	NA	NA	15	TRBJ1-1	TGTGCCATCAGCGATTCCACAGGGCCGGACACTGAAGCTTTCTTT	CAISDSTGPDTEAFF
TRBV28	NA	NA	16	TRBJ1-1	TGTGCCAGCACCCTCCGAGGGGGAGGGATGAACACTGAAGCTTTCTTT	CASTLRGGGMNTEAFF
TRBV15	NA	NA	14	TRBJ1-4	TGTGCCACCAGCAGAGGGGGGCTAACTGAAAAACTGTTTTTT	CATSRGGLTEKLFF
TRBV12-3/TRBV12-4	NA	NA	13	TRBJ1-1	TGCGCCAGCAGTTGGGGCCAAAAGGCTGAAGCTTTCTTT	CASSWGQKAEAFF
TRBV18	NA	NA	18	TRBJ1-6	TGTGCCAGCTCACAACTATCGCCAGGGGAGGGGTATAATTCACCCCTCCACTTT	CASSQLSPGEGYNSPLHF
TRBV2	NA	TRBD2	15	TRBJ2-2	TGTGCCAGCACGATTCAAAGCGGGAGTAACGGGGAGCTGTTTTTT	CASTIQSGSNGELFF
TRBV18	once	TRBD1	14	TRBJ1-2	TGTGCCAGCTCACCCATACAGGGGGCGGATGGCTACACCTTC	CASSPIQGADGYTF
TRBV27	NA	NA	13	TRBJ2-2	TGTGCCAGCAGTATCTCGAACACCGGGGAGCTGTTTTTT	CASSISNTGELFF
TRBV7-2	NA	TRBD1	15	TRBJ1-5	TGTGCCAGCAGCTTCGGGACAGGGTTGTTGCAGCCCCAGCATTTT	CASSFGTGLLQPQHF
TRBV7-8	NA	NA	12	TRBJ1-1	TGTGCCAGCAGCTTAGGATACTCTGAAGCTTTCTTT	CASSLGYSEAFF
TRBV28	NA	TRBD2	16	TRBJ2-1	TGTGCCAGCAGTTCCCGGACTAGCGGATTATACAATGAGCAGTTCTTC	CASSSRTSGLYNEQFF
TRBV28	NA	NA	16	TRBJ1-1	TGTGCCAGCAGTTATTCGTTACGGGATATTAACACTGAAGCTTTCTTT	CASSYSLRDINTEAFF
TRBV12-1	NA	NA	16	TRBJ1-5	TGTGCCAGCAGCATGGACAGGGGAATGGGCAATCAGCCCCAGCATTTT	CASSMDRGMGNQPQHF
TRBV7-6	NA	TRBD2	15	TRBJ2-3	TGTGCCAGCAGCCAGTCAGGCGGGGGTCGGGATACGCAGTATTTT	CASSQSGGGRDTQYF
TRBV29-1	NA	NA	13	TRBJ1-2	TGCAGCGTCCCAGGGAGGGTCAGGGATGGCTACACCTTC	CSVPGRVRDGYTF
TRBV3-1/TRBV3-2	NA	TRBD2	15	TRBJ2-7	TGTGCCAGCAGCCAAGACCCTAGCGGGGTGTACGAGCAGTACTTC	CASSQDPSGVYEQYF
TRBV12-3/TRBV12-4	NA	NA	12	TRBJ2-5	TGTGCCAGCAGCCCCCTCTCAGAGACCCAGTACTTC	CASSPLSETQYF
TRBV27	NA	TRBD2	20	TRBJ2-7	TGTGCCAGCAGCCCGACTAGCGGGAGGCGAGTTCCTGGGGTTTCCTACGAGCAGTACTTC	CASSPTSGRRVPGVSYEQYF
TRBV19	NA	NA	15	TRBJ2-1	TGTGCCAGTAGTATAGATCCTGTTACCTACAATGAGCAGTTCTTC	CASSIDPVTYNEQFF
TRBV7-6	NA	NA	15	TRBJ1-4	TGTGCCAGCAGAATAGGGGATACAACTAATGAAAAACTGTTTTTT	CASRIGDTTNEKLFF
TRBV11-3	once	TRBD2	15	TRBJ2-7	TGTGCCAGCAGCCGCGAGGCTAGCGGGGACTACGAGCAGTACTTC	CASSREASGDYEQYF
TRBV18	NA	NA	15	TRBJ1-4	TGTGCCAGCTCGCCGTGGACCGGGAAAAATGAAAAACTGTTTTTT	CASSPWTGKNEKLFF